This entry lists 20 T cell receptor beta chains sequenced from one sample in a study of cytomegalovirus exposure and HLA in healthy donors (dated 2017 in TCRdb). Library creation used the immunoSEQ multiplex PCR assay. For the multiplex PCR, a mixture combining 60 forward primers for TCR Vbeta segments and 13 reverse primers for TCR Jbeta segments was used. TCRdb took over this immuneACCESS table, retaining in-frame rearrangements with V and J assigned. Such tables are incomplete; in checked studies, under half of the missing clones stem from an unresolved V gene, and the remainder is unexplained. This sample's table contains approximately 110,000 clones. Clones ranked in the top ten supply 2% to 2.5% of the sample. Sequences were obtained from PBMCs. The receptors derive from a middle-aged man in good health and CMV-seronegative.

The chain employs TRBV6-1 and TRBJ2-7; 7 positions agree with TRBD2. Germline CDR1 and CDR2: MNHNS and SASEGT. Trimming cost V 7 bases and J 3 bases; bases outside gene matches: 3. The CDR3 runs 12 residues. In nucleotides, the CDR3 is TGTGCCAGCATGCGGGACTACTACGAGCAGTACTTC. It specifies CASMRDYYEQYF.

The chain employs TRBV6-6 and TRBJ2-1; D may be TRBD2 (5 bases). Trimming removed 7 bases at V and 6 bases at J, with 16 bases between. Per the germline V gene, CDR1 is MNHNY and CDR2 is SVGAGI (reference sequence). The CDR3 consists of 14 residues. CDR3 region: CASTDRGPSNEQFF. The CDR3 bases are TGTGCCAGCACCGACCGAGGGCCCTCCAATGAGCAGTTCTTC.

CDR3 sequence: CASSAPLVGGTGINTEAFF. The CDR3 nucleotides read TGTGCCAGCAGTGCCCCCCTTGTGGGTGGGACAGGGATAAACACTGAAGCTTTCTTT. The V and J genes are TRBV6-1 and TRBJ1-1; TRBD1 matches at 9 bases. V lost 4 bases to trimming and J lost 2 bases; unmatched junction nucleotides: 17. The length of the CDR3 is 19 residues. Germline CDR1 and CDR2: MNHNS and SASEGT.

V usage is TRBV5-4 and J usage is TRBJ2-1, with 11 bases identical to TRBD2. The CDR3 totals 15 residues. After removal of 4 bases from V and 2 bases from J, the junction contained 2 bases not matched to a gene. The germline gives CDR1 SGHNT, CDR2 YYREEE (reference sequence). The CDR3 coding sequence is TGTGCCAGCAGCCCGACTAGCGGGGCCTACAATGAGCAGTTCTTC. Translated: CASSPTSGAYNEQFF.

V usage is TRBV6-5 and J usage is TRBJ1-4; perhaps TRBD1 as D (6 bases). The CDR3 contains 14 residues. Trimming took 5 bases from V and 4 from J, leaving 11 bases between them. Germline V CDR1 and CDR2: MNHEY, SVGAGI. The CDR3 loop is CASSRSGVNEKLFF. CDR3 coding DNA: TGTGCCAGCAGTCGGTCAGGGGTTAATGAAAAACTGTTTTTT.

This chain uses TRBV9 with TRBJ2-1; TRBD2 matches 15 bases. The V and J ends lost 3 bases and 9 bases, in that order; junction bases with no gene match: 1. The CDR3 contains 14 residues. Germline CDR1 is SGDLS and CDR2 is YYNGEE. CDR3 in amino acids: CASSGTSGRGEQFF. The CDR3 DNA follows: TGTGCCAGCAGCGGGACTAGCGGGAGGGGTGAGCAGTTCTTC.

The CDR3 loop is CASSPRAALNTEAFF. DNA of the CDR3: TGTGCCAGCAGCCCTCGCGCGGCCTTGAACACTGAAGCTTTCTTT. V gene TRBV7-2 combines with J gene TRBJ1-1, with unresolved D. CDR3 size: 15 residues. V shed 5 bases and J shed 0 bases, with 13 bases lying between them. CDR1 and CDR2 from the germline V gene are SGHTA and FQGNSA.

This rearrangement joins TRBV28 to TRBJ2-3; 9 bases are shared with TRBD2. Losses at the gene ends were 6 bases for V and 1 base for J; bases not matched to a gene: 5. Per the germline V gene, CDR1 is MDHEN and CDR2 is SYDVKM. This CDR3 has 15 residues. The DNA of the CDR3 is TGTGCCAGCAGCGATAGCGGGAGTGGCACAGATACGCAGTATTTT. Encoded protein: CASSDSGSGTDTQYF.

The chain links TRBV29-1 to TRBJ2-7; D is unresolved. The CDR3 runs to 13 residues. Germline CDR1 is SQVTM and CDR2 is ANQGSEA. Trimming removed 4 bases at V and 3 bases at J, with 13 bases between. The CDR3 spells CSVGARLHYEQYF. As DNA, the CDR3 is TGCAGCGTTGGAGCGCGCCTACACTACGAGCAGTACTTC.

The gene calls are TRBV11-3 and TRBJ2-7; maybe TRBD2 (5 bases). Germline lookup yields CDR1 SGHNT and CDR2 YENEEA. V lost 7 bases and J lost 2, with 15 bases in between. The length of the CDR3 is 14 residues. Here the CDR3 reads CASTGLTTTYEQYF. DNA of the CDR3: TGTGCCAGCACCGGACTCACGACCACCTACGAGCAGTACTTC.

J is TRBJ1-5 and V is TRBV2; TRBD1 agrees at 7 bases. The CDR3 has 14 residues. V lost 2 bases, J lost 2 bases, and 0 bases stayed unmatched. Germline loops: CDR1 SNHLY, CDR2 FYNNEI. The CDR3 spells CASSEQGGNQPQHF. CDR3 in DNA: TGTGCCAGCAGTGAACAGGGGGGCAATCAGCCCCAGCATTTT.

The chain uses TRBV10-3 and TRBJ2-3; 8 bases fit TRBD2. This CDR3 is 12 amino acids long. Unmatched junction bases numbered 7, after V lost 11 bases and J lost 6 bases. Germline CDR1 and CDR2: ENHRY and SYGVKD. In nucleotides, the CDR3 is TGTGCCGTAGCCGGGGGGGCCGATACGCAGTATTTT. Amino acid sequence: CAVAGGADTQYF.

This chain links TRBV19 with TRBJ2-3; TRBD2 agrees at 10 bases. V lost 3 bases and J lost 5; bases outside the gene matches: 17. The CDR3 totals 19 residues. Germline V gives CDR1 LNHDA, CDR2 SQIVND (reference sequence). CDR3 coding DNA: TGTGCCAGTAGTATCGGAGCGGGAGGGCCAACGATAACACTAGATACGCAGTATTTT. Residues: CASSIGAGGPTITLDTQYF.

This chain joins TRBV28 and TRBJ2-4; D remains unclear. Between the trimmed V and J ends, which lost 5 bases and 7 bases, there was a span of 18 bases. CDR3 length: 15 amino acids. Germline assignment: CDR1 MDHEN and CDR2 SYDVKM. CDR3 coding DNA: TGTGCCAGCAGTGACCGGAGAGGAGCCTTTAACATTCAGTACTTC. Translating it yields CASSDRRGAFNIQYF.

The chain joins TRBV15 to TRBJ2-7; 7 positions agree with TRBD1. Germline V gives CDR1 LNHNV, CDR2 YYDKDF (reference sequence). The trim removed 0 bases at V and 1 base at J, leaving 3 bases unmatched. This CDR3 region has 15 residues. CDR3 nucleotide sequence: TGTGCCACCAGCAGAGAACAGGGGCATTCCTACGAGCAGTACTTC. Amino acids: CATSREQGHSYEQYF. Variable domain in full (rest from reference TRBV15 and TRBJ2-7): DAMVIQNPRYQVTQFGKPVTLSCSQTLNHNVMYWYQQKSSQAPKLLFHYYDKDFNNEADTPDNFQSRRPNTSFCFLDIRSPGLGDTAMYLCATSREQGHSYEQYFGPGTRLTVT.

Written as DNA, the CDR3 is TGTGCCAGTAGTATAGGAACCAGGGTCTACGAGCAGTACTTC. It is translated as CASSIGTRVYEQYF. V usage is TRBV19 and J usage is TRBJ2-7; weak D call: TRBD1 (5 bases). The CDR3 is made up of 14 amino acids. Germline CDR1 is LNHDA and CDR2 is SQIVND (reference sequence). The V end lost 1 base, the J end lost 3 bases, and 10 bases lay between the germline ends.

The chain couples TRBV6-4 to TRBJ2-2; 7 bases are shared with TRBD2. Germline V gives CDR1 MRHNA, CDR2 SNTAGT. The CDR3 contains 15 residues. The trim removed 7 bases at V and 4 bases at J, leaving 9 bases unmatched. The CDR3 bases are TGTGCCAGCATCCGGGGAGGGCCGACCACCGGGGAGCTGTTTTTT. Translated: CASIRGGPTTGELFF.

The gene calls are TRBV6-5 and TRBJ2-2; TRBD1 might be the D (6 bases). Trimming cost V 6 bases and J 1 base, with 12 bases left between them. CDR3 length equals 15 residues. Germline V gene sequence: CDR1 MNHEY, CDR2 SVGAGI. The CDR3: CASSPTGENTGELFF. DNA for the CDR3: TGTGCCAGCAGCCCGACAGGAGAGAACACCGGGGAGCTGTTTTTT.

The V call is TRBV6-1, the J call TRBJ1-3, with a tentative D call TRBD1 (6 bases). The V gene's germline CDR1 is MNHNS and CDR2 SASEGT. V dropped 2 bases and J dropped 8 bases, with 13 bases sitting between them. This CDR3 region has 14 residues. CDR3 bases: TGTGCCAGCAGTGAACGGGCAGGGGCCGACACCATATATTTT. Its protein is CASSERAGADTIYF.

This chain joins TRBV10-3 and TRBJ2-1; the match to TRBD2 covers 8 bases. The germline V gene has CDR1 ENHRY and CDR2 SYGVKD. This CDR3 region has 16 residues. The V segment lost 6 bases and the J segment 5 bases; nucleotides outside the gene matches: 12. The CDR3 nucleotides read TGTGCCATCAGCACCCCCGTACTAGCGGATCACAATGAGCAGTTCTTC. It codes for CAISTPVLADHNEQFF.